Listed below are T cell receptor beta chains from one sample, sequenced in a study of identical twins. TCRdb passed the 5' RACE reads through MiXCR, listing each CDR3 protein once. This table has hundreds of thousands of distinct CDR3 sequences, 10% to 15% appearing once. These data were likewise used in another study, on yellow fever vaccine responses in identical twins.

The source material was PBMCs. The source of these receptors is a woman between 18 and 29 years old in good health. CDR3s include the opening cysteine and the closing phenylalanine or tryptophan. Each record gives: CDR3 DNA, CDR3 protein, D gene, clone size, J gene, V gene. The D gene is left open where the match is weak. A row's size may be missing; if present it is once, few, many or a size class.

cdr3_nt: TGTGCCAGCAGTTACGGGGCGGGAGGCGCCTACGAGCAGTACTTC
cdr3_aa: CASSYGAGGAYEQYF
d_call: TRBD2
clone_size: few
j_call: TRBJ2-7
v_call: TRBV6-5

cdr3_nt: TGTGCCAGCAGCTTTGGTCCGTCGGGTGAAAAACTGTTTTTT
cdr3_aa: CASSFGPSGEKLFF
d_call: NA
clone_size: NA
j_call: TRBJ1-4
v_call: TRBV7-2

cdr3_nt: TGTGCCAGCAGCCAAGGACACGCGAACACCGGGGAGCTGTTTTTT
cdr3_aa: CASSQGHANTGELFF
d_call: NA
clone_size: many
j_call: TRBJ2-2
v_call: TRBV3-1

cdr3_nt: TGCGCCAGCAGCTCTCGACCCGGGACAGCCGGGGAGACCCAGTACTTC
cdr3_aa: CASSSRPGTAGETQYF
d_call: TRBD1
clone_size: NA
j_call: TRBJ2-5
v_call: TRBV5-1

cdr3_nt: TGCAGCACACAATTGGGATTAACTGAAGCTTTCTTT
cdr3_aa: CSTQLGLTEAFF
d_call: NA
clone_size: few
j_call: TRBJ1-1
v_call: TRBV29-1

cdr3_nt: TGTGCCAGCAGCTTGCGGGAGATCAAGACCCAGTACTTC
cdr3_aa: CASSLREIKTQYF
d_call: TRBD2
clone_size: many
j_call: TRBJ2-5
v_call: TRBV13

cdr3_nt: TGCGCCAGCAGCCTCGGACGGGGAGAGACCCAGTACTTC
cdr3_aa: CASSLGRGETQYF
d_call: NA
clone_size: many
j_call: TRBJ2-5
v_call: TRBV5-1

cdr3_nt: TGCAGTGCTAGAGACCGCCGGACTAGCGGGGGCCGTACAGATACGCAGTATTTT
cdr3_aa: CSARDRRTSGGRTDTQYF
d_call: TRBD2
clone_size: NA
j_call: TRBJ2-3
v_call: TRBV20-1

cdr3_nt: TGTGCCAGCAGTTTAACGGGGAATCATGAGCAGTTCTTC
cdr3_aa: CASSLTGNHEQFF
d_call: NA
clone_size: many
j_call: TRBJ2-1
v_call: TRBV28

cdr3_nt: TGTGCCAGCAGTTCTGCCCGGGACTATGGCTACACCTTC
cdr3_aa: CASSSARDYGYTF
d_call: NA
clone_size: many
j_call: TRBJ1-2
v_call: TRBV6-5

cdr3_nt: TGCGCCAGCAGCCTGGACGGGGATTGGCCCCAGCATTTT
cdr3_aa: CASSLDGDWPQHF
d_call: NA
clone_size: few
j_call: TRBJ1-5
v_call: TRBV5-1

cdr3_nt: TGCAGCGTTTTGCGGGAGGCGGACATTCAGTACTTC
cdr3_aa: CSVLREADIQYF
d_call: TRBD2
clone_size: few
j_call: TRBJ2-4
v_call: TRBV29-1

cdr3_nt: TGTGCCACCAGCAGAGATCATCCCGGGGCGGAGACCCAGTACTTC
cdr3_aa: CATSRDHPGAETQYF
d_call: NA
clone_size: NA
j_call: TRBJ2-5
v_call: TRBV15

cdr3_nt: TGTGCCAGCATCTCCTCCTACGAGCAGTACTTC
cdr3_aa: CASISSYEQYF
d_call: NA
clone_size: NA
j_call: TRBJ2-7
v_call: TRBV27

cdr3_nt: TGTGCCAGCAGCTTGACTAGAAAACAAGAGACCCAGTACTTC
cdr3_aa: CASSLTRKQETQYF
d_call: NA
clone_size: NA
j_call: TRBJ2-5
v_call: TRBV5-6

cdr3_nt: TGCGCCAGCAGCTTAGGTAGCGGGGGTTCATCTGAGCAGTTCTTC
cdr3_aa: CASSLGSGGSSEQFF
d_call: TRBD2
clone_size: few
j_call: TRBJ2-1
v_call: TRBV5-1

cdr3_nt: TGCGCCAGCAGCACGGGCACAGATACGCAGTATTTT
cdr3_aa: CASSTGTDTQYF
d_call: NA
clone_size: many
j_call: TRBJ2-3
v_call: TRBV5-1

cdr3_nt: TGCGCCAGCAGCTTGGATCGCCCGAGGGAGACCCAGTACTTC
cdr3_aa: CASSLDRPRETQYF
d_call: NA
clone_size: few
j_call: TRBJ2-5
v_call: TRBV5-1

cdr3_nt: TGTGCCAGCAGTTTAGGGCGGGGGTTCTACGAGCAGTACTTC
cdr3_aa: CASSLGRGFYEQYF
d_call: TRBD2
clone_size: NA
j_call: TRBJ2-7
v_call: TRBV28

cdr3_nt: TGTGCCAGCAGTGAAGCGGCGCACACCTACGAGCAGTACTTC
cdr3_aa: CASSEAAHTYEQYF
d_call: NA
clone_size: NA
j_call: TRBJ2-7
v_call: TRBV6-1

cdr3_nt: TGCGCCAGCAGCCAAGGCGACCTAGCGGGTACCCCCTCCTACGAGCAGTACTTC
cdr3_aa: CASSQGDLAGTPSYEQYF
d_call: TRBD2
clone_size: NA
j_call: TRBJ2-7
v_call: TRBV4-1

cdr3_nt: TGTGCCAGCAGTCTCACCAGGACAGGGGAGACCTACGAGCAGTACTTC
cdr3_aa: CASSLTRTGETYEQYF
d_call: TRBD1
clone_size: few
j_call: TRBJ2-7
v_call: TRBV27

cdr3_nt: TGCAGTGCTAGAGATTACCGAGTAGCGGGAGGGCCCAATGAGCAGTTCTTC
cdr3_aa: CSARDYRVAGGPNEQFF
d_call: TRBD2
clone_size: NA
j_call: TRBJ2-1
v_call: TRBV20-1

cdr3_nt: TGTGCCAGCAGCCAAGATTCGGGCAGGGGGACCTATGGCTACACCTTC
cdr3_aa: CASSQDSGRGTYGYTF
d_call: TRBD1
clone_size: few
j_call: TRBJ1-2
v_call: TRBV3-1

cdr3_nt: TGTGCCAGCAGCTCCCTTGTAGGGAGCTCCTACAATGAGCAGTTCTTC
cdr3_aa: CASSSLVGSSYNEQFF
d_call: NA
clone_size: NA
j_call: TRBJ2-1
v_call: TRBV7-3

cdr3_nt: TGTGCCATCAGTGAATCACGGAGCTCCTATAATTCACCCCTCCACTTT
cdr3_aa: CAISESRSSYNSPLHF
d_call: NA
clone_size: few
j_call: TRBJ1-6
v_call: TRBV10-3

cdr3_nt: TGTGCCAGCAGCCGGGACAGGGTGATCGATACGCAGTATTTT
cdr3_aa: CASSRDRVIDTQYF
d_call: TRBD1
clone_size: few
j_call: TRBJ2-3
v_call: TRBV5-6

cdr3_nt: TGTGCCAGCAGCCTGGGCTTGGCAGTGAGGGGGGAGCTGTTTTTT
cdr3_aa: CASSLGLAVRGELFF
d_call: NA
clone_size: NA
j_call: TRBJ2-2
v_call: TRBV12-3/TRBV12-4

cdr3_nt: TGTGCCAGCACCCCCGGCGGGGGGAGCTCCTACAATGAGCAGTTCTTC
cdr3_aa: CASTPGGGSSYNEQFF
d_call: TRBD2
clone_size: NA
j_call: TRBJ2-1
v_call: TRBV6-1

cdr3_nt: TGTGCCAGCAGTGAAGGGACGCAGGAGACCCAGTACTTT
cdr3_aa: CASSEGTQETQYF
d_call: NA
clone_size: NA
j_call: TRBJ2-5
v_call: TRBV25-1

cdr3_nt: TGTGCCAGCAGTTTAGAATCTAGCGGCCCCTCTGGGGCCAACGTCCTGACTTTC
cdr3_aa: CASSLESSGPSGANVLTF
d_call: TRBD2
clone_size: few
j_call: TRBJ2-6
v_call: TRBV27

cdr3_nt: TGTGCCAGCAGCTTAGAAGTTGGACTAGCCAAAAACATTCAGTACTTC
cdr3_aa: CASSLEVGLAKNIQYF
d_call: NA
clone_size: NA
j_call: TRBJ2-4
v_call: TRBV7-6

cdr3_nt: TGTGCCAGCAGCTCAACAGGGGTGGACACTGAAGCTTTCTTT
cdr3_aa: CASSSTGVDTEAFF
d_call: TRBD1
clone_size: NA
j_call: TRBJ1-1
v_call: TRBV7-8

cdr3_nt: TGCGCCAGCAGCAAAACAGGGGTCGCGGTTGGCTATGAGCAGTTCTTC
cdr3_aa: CASSKTGVAVGYEQFF
d_call: TRBD1
clone_size: NA
j_call: TRBJ2-1
v_call: TRBV5-1

cdr3_nt: TGCAGCGCGATTCAGGCCTCAACTTACTTC
cdr3_aa: CSAIQASTYF
d_call: NA
clone_size: NA
j_call: TRBJ2-5
v_call: TRBV29-1

cdr3_nt: TGTGCCAGCAGTGAAACGAGGCAGGGAAGCACCGGGGAGCTGTTTTTT
cdr3_aa: CASSETRQGSTGELFF
d_call: NA
clone_size: NA
j_call: TRBJ2-2
v_call: TRBV2

cdr3_nt: TGTGCCACCAGTGAAAATGTGTACCAAGAGACCCAGTACTTC
cdr3_aa: CATSENVYQETQYF
d_call: NA
clone_size: once
j_call: TRBJ2-5
v_call: TRBV24-1

cdr3_nt: TGTGCCACCAGCGTGGGACTCAACAATCAGCCCCAGCATTTT
cdr3_aa: CATSVGLNNQPQHF
d_call: NA
clone_size: few
j_call: TRBJ1-5
v_call: TRBV15

cdr3_nt: TGTGCCAGCAGCCAGGGTAGGGGCACCGGGGAGCTGTTTTTT
cdr3_aa: CASSQGRGTGELFF
d_call: NA
clone_size: NA
j_call: TRBJ2-2
v_call: TRBV14

cdr3_nt: TGTGCCACCAGTGACACACCGAACACCGGGGAGCTGTTTTTT
cdr3_aa: CATSDTPNTGELFF
d_call: NA
clone_size: NA
j_call: TRBJ2-2
v_call: TRBV24-1

cdr3_nt: TGTGCCAGTAACGGCGGACTAGCTGATGAGCAGTTCTTC
cdr3_aa: CASNGGLADEQFF
d_call: TRBD2
clone_size: few
j_call: TRBJ2-1
v_call: TRBV19

cdr3_nt: TGCGCCAGCAGTGAGGGGCGGGCGTCTGAAGCTTTCTTT
cdr3_aa: CASSEGRASEAFF
d_call: NA
clone_size: few
j_call: TRBJ1-1
v_call: TRBV10-2

cdr3_nt: TGCAGTGCTAGGGGGGGGCTGGAGACTGAAGCTTTCTTT
cdr3_aa: CSARGGLETEAFF
d_call: NA
clone_size: NA
j_call: TRBJ1-1
v_call: TRBV20-1

cdr3_nt: TGTGCCAGCAGCTTAGCGCCACTACAGGGTATAATTTACAATGAGCAGTTCTTC
cdr3_aa: CASSLAPLQGIIYNEQFF
d_call: NA
clone_size: many
j_call: TRBJ2-1
v_call: TRBV11-1

cdr3_nt: TGTGCCAGCAGCTTAAAGGGACGGCTCACAGATACGCAGTATTTT
cdr3_aa: CASSLKGRLTDTQYF
d_call: NA
clone_size: NA
j_call: TRBJ2-3
v_call: TRBV7-6

cdr3_nt: TGTGCCACCAGTGATCCCCGCCGGGCCACCGGGGAGCTGTTTTTT
cdr3_aa: CATSDPRRATGELFF
d_call: NA
clone_size: NA
j_call: TRBJ2-2
v_call: TRBV24-1

cdr3_nt: TGTGCCAGCAGCTTAGCGGGCAGGGATTCGGATACGCAGTATTTT
cdr3_aa: CASSLAGRDSDTQYF
d_call: NA
clone_size: NA
j_call: TRBJ2-3
v_call: TRBV7-9

cdr3_nt: TGTGCCAGCAGTGGGACTAGTACTGGAGAGCAGTACTTC
cdr3_aa: CASSGTSTGEQYF
d_call: TRBD2
clone_size: NA
j_call: TRBJ2-7
v_call: TRBV12-3/TRBV12-4

cdr3_nt: TGCAGTGCTCTCTCGGGGACGCAGAAACTGTTTTTT
cdr3_aa: CSALSGTQKLFF
d_call: NA
clone_size: few
j_call: TRBJ1-4
v_call: TRBV20-1

cdr3_nt: TGCAGTGCTATAGAGGGCGGAGATACGCAGTATTTT
cdr3_aa: CSAIEGGDTQYF
d_call: NA
clone_size: many
j_call: TRBJ2-3
v_call: TRBV20-1

cdr3_nt: TGCGCCAGCAGCCAGCAGAGTGGACAGGGGGCCGGTAATCAGCCCCAGCATTTT
cdr3_aa: CASSQQSGQGAGNQPQHF
d_call: TRBD1
clone_size: few
j_call: TRBJ1-5
v_call: TRBV4-1

cdr3_nt: TGTGCCAGCAGTTACCTCGGGGGAGTCCAAGATACGCAGTATTTT
cdr3_aa: CASSYLGGVQDTQYF
d_call: NA
clone_size: many
j_call: TRBJ2-3
v_call: TRBV6-2/TRBV6-3

cdr3_nt: TGCAGTGCTAGCCCGGAGAGGGGCAATGAGCAGTTCTTC
cdr3_aa: CSASPERGNEQFF
d_call: NA
clone_size: few
j_call: TRBJ2-1
v_call: TRBV20-1

cdr3_nt: TGCAGTGCGAAAGGGGAGGGCTCCTATAATTCACCCCTCCACTTT
cdr3_aa: CSAKGEGSYNSPLHF
d_call: NA
clone_size: few
j_call: TRBJ1-6
v_call: TRBV20-1

cdr3_nt: TGTGCCAGTAGTCCTCACCTCAGGGGCCGCAATCTTAGGAACACTGAAGCTTTCTTT
cdr3_aa: CASSPHLRGRNLRNTEAFF
d_call: NA
clone_size: many
j_call: TRBJ1-1
v_call: TRBV19

cdr3_nt: TGTGCCAGCAGTTTAGGGGGACAAGGGCTAAACATTCAGTACTTC
cdr3_aa: CASSLGGQGLNIQYF
d_call: NA
clone_size: few
j_call: TRBJ2-4
v_call: TRBV12-3/TRBV12-4

cdr3_nt: TGTGCCACCAGAACGTCCACGGACGGGAATGTCAATGAGCAGTTCTTC
cdr3_aa: CATRTSTDGNVNEQFF
d_call: NA
clone_size: NA
j_call: TRBJ2-1
v_call: TRBV24-1

cdr3_nt: TGCGCCAGCAGCGGTCCCGGGAGAAACACTGAAGCTTTCTTT
cdr3_aa: CASSGPGRNTEAFF
d_call: NA
clone_size: NA
j_call: TRBJ1-1
v_call: TRBV5-1

cdr3_nt: TGTGCCAGCAGCACGACAGGGTCTGGGGCCAACGTCCTGACTTTC
cdr3_aa: CASSTTGSGANVLTF
d_call: TRBD1
clone_size: few
j_call: TRBJ2-6
v_call: TRBV28